The 10 T cell receptor beta chains listed next were all sequenced from one sample in a study of response to subunit inactivated influenza vaccine. TCRdb re-derived calls from the RT-PCR reads in MiXCR, one entry per CDR3 protein. The sample carries about 570,000 distinct CDR3 sequences, around 10% recorded once. Separately, the same data were catalogued under a study of T cells expressing NK-cell markers. That work states: As the method of synthesis, 5'RACE template switching with UMIs yielded TCR beta cDNA.

The source material was PBMCs from blood, sampled on the day of vaccination. These receptors were collected from a man aged 50 or older who received an inactivated influenza vaccine.

The chain uses TRBV20-1 and TRBJ2-3; 9 positions match TRBD1. CDR3 length: 17 amino acids. Trimming at V came to 1 base and at J to 2 bases, leaving 10 bases not matched to a gene. In germline, CDR1 is DFQATT, CDR2 SNEGSKA (reference sequence). CDR3 protein: CSARGRQGGTYTDTQYF. CDR3 bases: TGCAGTGCTAGAGGACGACAGGGGGGAACCTACACAGATACGCAGTATTTT.

The genes are TRBV7-7 and TRBJ2-1; 7 bases fit TRBD2. Germline CDR1 SSHAT, CDR2 FNYEAQ (reference sequence). Trimming removed 5 bases from V and 10 bases from J; junction bases left unmatched: 11. The CDR3 runs 14 residues. DNA for the CDR3: TGTGCCAGCAGCCGAGGACTAGGAGAAACCGAGCAGTTCTTC. It codes for CASSRGLGETEQFF.

J is TRBJ1-4 and V is TRBV4-3, with D possibly being TRBD1 (5 bases). The V and J ends lost 1 base and 11 bases respectively, with 11 bases between them. The CDR3 contains 13 residues. Looked up from germline, CDR1 is LGHNA and CDR2 is YSLEER. CDR3 coding DNA: TGCGCCAGCAGCCAAGTTAGGGGAGACAAACTGTTTTTT. Its protein product is CASSQVRGDKLFF.

A few counts support this clonotype. The CDR3 coding sequence is TGTGCCAGCAGTTTAGGACTGCCGGATACGCAGTATTTT. Translating it yields CASSLGLPDTQYF. The chain uses TRBV12-3 or TRBV12-4 and TRBJ2-3; unclear D gene. Trimming cost V 1 base and J 6 bases, with 8 bases left between them. CDR3 length equals 13 residues.

V is TRBV2 and J is TRBJ1-1, with D possibly TRBD1 on 5 matching bases. CDR3 length: 13 amino acids. Germline V gene lookup returns CDR1 SNHLY and CDR2 FYNNEI. V was clipped by 8 bases and J by 0 bases, with 10 bases between them. The CDR3 bases are TGTGCCAGCGAACAGGAGCTGAACACTGAAGCTTTCTTT. It yields the protein CASEQELNTEAFF.

This sequence joins TRBV11-2 and TRBJ2-1; D is perhaps TRBD2 (6 bases). The CDR3 has 15 residues. From germline, CDR1 is SGHAT and CDR2 FQNNGV. V was cut by 4 bases and J by 7 bases, with 17 bases left in between. DNA for the CDR3: TGTGCCAGCAGCTCCGGGGGTGGGGTTTGGAATGAGCAGTTCTTC. Translation: CASSSGGGVWNEQFF.

The J gene is TRBJ2-5, the V gene TRBV30; no clear D gene. This CDR3 contains 14 residues. Per germline, CDR1 GTSNPN and CDR2 SVGIG (reference sequence). Trimming removed 0 bases at V and 2 bases at J, with 10 bases between. The CDR3 sequence is CAWSVKGGQETQYF. The DNA for the CDR3 is TGTGCCTGGAGTGTAAAGGGTGGTCAAGAGACCCAGTACTTC.

The J gene is TRBJ2-1, the V gene TRBV11-2; D possibly corresponds to TRBD2 (6 bases). The CDR3 is 17 residues long. Germline CDR1 is SGHAT and CDR2 is FQNNGV. The ends were cut back, 0 bases at V and 0 bases at J, with 12 bases in the middle. The CDR3 DNA is TGTGCCAGCAGCTTAGAGCCTAGCGAGAGCTCCTACAATGAGCAGTTCTTC. Translation: CASSLEPSESSYNEQFF.

This chain joins TRBV28 and TRBJ2-6; 11 bases line up with TRBD2. CDR1 is MDHEN, CDR2 SYDVKM, per germline. V lost 5 bases to trimming and J lost 4 bases; unmatched junction nucleotides: 19. This CDR3 region has 21 residues. The CDR3 spells CASSAPGTSGSPGRGANVLTF. Here the CDR3 DNA reads TGTGCCAGCAGTGCACCCGGGACTAGCGGCTCCCCGGGAAGGGGGGCCAACGTCCTGACTTTC.

Ten or more counts support this clonotype. V is TRBV29-1 and J is TRBJ2-5; D is unclear. The germline V gene has CDR1 SQVTM and CDR2 ANQGSEA. The V gene lost 3 bases and the J gene lost 1 base, with 15 bases spanning the gap. The CDR3 covers 15 residues. CDR3 in DNA: TGCAGCGTTGAGGTTTTAGGCTTAGGCCAAGAGACCCAGTACTTC. Translation gives CSVEVLGLGQETQYF. The whole variable domain, remainder taken from reference TRBV29-1 and TRBJ2-5, is SAVISQKPSRDICQRGTSLTIQCQVDSQVTMMFWYRQQPGQSLTLIATANQGSEATYESGFVIDKFPISRPNLTFSTLTVSNMSPEDSSIYLCSVEVLGLGQETQYFGPGTRLLVL.